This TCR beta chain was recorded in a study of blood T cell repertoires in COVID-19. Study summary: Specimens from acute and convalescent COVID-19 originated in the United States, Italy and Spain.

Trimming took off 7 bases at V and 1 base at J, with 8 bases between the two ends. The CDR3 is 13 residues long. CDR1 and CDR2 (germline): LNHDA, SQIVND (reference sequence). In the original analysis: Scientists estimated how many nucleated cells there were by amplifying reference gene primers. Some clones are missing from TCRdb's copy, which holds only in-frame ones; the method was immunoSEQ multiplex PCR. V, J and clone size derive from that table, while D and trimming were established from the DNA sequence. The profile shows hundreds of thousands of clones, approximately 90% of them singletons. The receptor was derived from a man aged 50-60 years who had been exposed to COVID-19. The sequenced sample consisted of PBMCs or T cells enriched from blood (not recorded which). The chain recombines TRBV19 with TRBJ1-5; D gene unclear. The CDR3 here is CASMQISNQPQHF. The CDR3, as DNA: TGTGCCAGTATGCAGATAAGCAATCAGCCCCAGCATTTT.